The 23 T cell receptor beta chains below were found in one sample sequenced in a study of blood T cell repertoires in COVID-19. Sequencing was performed with immunoSEQ multiplex PCR; in TCRdb, only in-frame clones are kept and a portion is missing. The table records about 250,000 clones, around 87% of them present only once. What was sequenced was PBMCs or T cells enriched from blood (not recorded which). These receptors were taken from a woman aged 50 to 65 who had recovered from COVID-19.

V gene TRBV11-2 combines with J gene TRBJ2-1, with TRBD2 matching 10 bases. Germline CDR1 is SGHAT and CDR2 is FQNNGV. J lost 6 bases, V lost 6 bases, and 8 bases had no gene match. The CDR3 runs to 15 residues. The CDR3 DNA is TGTGCCAGCAGAAAACTAGCGGGGACCTTCAATGAGCAGTTCTTC. This codes for CASRKLAGTFNEQFF.

The rearrangement joins TRBV29-1 to TRBJ1-1; the match to TRBD1 covers 7 bases. V lost 6 bases, J lost 5 bases, and 3 bases stayed unmatched. Per germline, CDR1 SQVTM and CDR2 ANQGSEA. The CDR3 sequence is 11 residues long. CDR3 sequence: CSVQGKTEAFF. The CDR3, as DNA: TGCAGCGTACAGGGGAAAACTGAAGCTTTCTTT.

The V gene is TRBV7-8, the J gene TRBJ1-5; D gene uncertain. The CDR3 runs to 15 residues. V dropped 7 bases and J dropped 1 base, with 14 bases sitting between them. From germline, CDR1 is SGHVS and CDR2 FQNEAQ. The CDR3 region is CASTSTPGSNQPQHF. In nucleotides, the CDR3 is TGTGCCAGCACCAGCACCCCGGGGAGCAATCAGCCCCAGCATTTT.

The rearrangement uses TRBV5-3 and TRBJ2-5; 8 bases match TRBD2. TRBV5-3 is treated as an ORF (open reading frame) with a function not yet certain. Trimming at V came to 5 bases and at J to 4 bases, leaving 19 bases not matched to a gene. CDR3 size: 18 residues. The DNA for the CDR3 is TGTGCCAGAAGAAAGACTGGGTTAGCGGGAATAAGTTTAGAGACCCAGTACTTC. This translates into CARRKTGLAGISLETQYF.

This clone was observed a few times. The chain uses TRBV28 and TRBJ2-7; 7 nucleotides match TRBD1. The CDR3 covers 13 residues. J was trimmed by 1 base and V by 10 bases; bases with no gene match: 7. Germline V gives CDR1 MDHEN, CDR2 SYDVKM. In nucleotides, the CDR3 is TGTGCCATCCAGGGACAGCCATCCTACGAGCAGTACTTC. Translating gives CAIQGQPSYEQYF.

This chain uses TRBV4-1 with TRBJ2-3, with 9 bases matching TRBD2. V gave up 1 base and J gave up 8 bases; unmatched junction bases: 16. This CDR3 is 18 amino acids long. CDR1 and CDR2 from the germline V gene are MGHRA and YSYEKL. The CDR3 DNA reads as TGCGCCAGCAGCCAAGCTTTAACCGGAGCTAGCGGGATTGGTACGCAGTATTTT. The encoded protein is CASSQALTGASGIGTQYF.

The V gene is TRBV5-1, the J gene TRBJ1-1; possible D gene TRBD1, 5 bases. CDR1 is SGHRS and CDR2 is YFSETQ in the germline V gene. This CDR3 has 14 residues. Trimming shortened V by 3 bases and J by 2 bases, and 11 bases separated the two germline ends. The CDR3 region has the DNA TGCGCCAGCAGCTGGGGCAGGGTAAACACTGAAGCTTTCTTT. Translating gives CASSWGRVNTEAFF.

The V and J genes are TRBV10-2 and TRBJ2-1; TRBD2 agrees at 7 bases. Trimming removed 8 bases from V and 0 bases from J; junction bases left unmatched: 7. This CDR3 has 15 residues. The germline V gene has CDR1 WSHSY and CDR2 SAAADI. The CDR3 coding sequence is TGCGCCAGCCGGGAGGACGGAAGCTCCTACAATGAGCAGTTCTTC. Encoded protein: CASREDGSSYNEQFF.

In DNA form, the CDR3 reads TGCGCCAGCAGCGGAACAGGGAGCGCTGGAAACACCATATATTTT. Translated: CASSGTGSAGNTIYF. V usage is TRBV5-1 and J usage is TRBJ1-3; D is possibly TRBD1 (6 bases). V lost 4 bases and J lost 2, with 13 bases in between. CDR3 length: 15 residues. Germline CDR1 reads SGHRS; CDR2 reads YFSETQ. Full variable domain (missing parts from reference TRBV5-1 and TRBJ1-3): KAGVTQTPRYLIKTRGQQVTLSCSPISGHRSVSWYQQTPGQGLQFLFEYFSETQRNKGNFPGRFSGRQFSNSRSEMNVSTLELGDSALYLCASSGTGSAGNTIYFGEGSWLTVV.

The chain carries TRBV9 and TRBJ2-3, with 15 bases matching TRBD2. Germline CDR1 reads SGDLS; CDR2 reads YYNGEE. With V trimmed by 2 bases and J by 8 bases, 21 bases remained unmatched. The CDR3 is 21 residues long. CDR3 amino acids: CASSVAPASLGLAGGRRTQYF. The CDR3 DNA follows: TGTGCCAGCAGCGTCGCCCCTGCGTCGCTGGGACTAGCGGGAGGTCGTCGTACGCAGTATTTT.

The chain has TRBV20-1 and TRBJ2-7; TRBD2 agrees at 12 bases. V was clipped by 3 bases and J by 7 bases; unmatched bases: 10. Germline CDR1 is DFQATT and CDR2 is SNEGSKA (reference sequence). The CDR3 is made up of 15 amino acids. CDR3 amino acids: CSASLPLAGGGEQYF. DNA for the CDR3: TGCAGTGCTAGTCTTCCCCTAGCGGGAGGGGGGGAGCAGTACTTC.

V and J are TRBV7-3 and TRBJ1-1; 8 positions agree with TRBD1. The CDR3 extends over 15 amino acids. Germline CDR1 SGHTA, CDR2 FQGTGA. J lost 0 bases, V lost 3 bases, and 3 bases had no gene match. CDR3 nucleotides: TGTGCCAGCAGCTTTTCAGGGGGCCTGAACACTGAAGCTTTCTTT. It translates to CASSFSGGLNTEAFF.

As to this clone: In the same sample, other DNA sequences code for this CDR3. The chain carries TRBV5-1 and TRBJ1-1; D might be TRBD1 (5 bases). Germline CDR1 reads SGHRS; CDR2 reads YFSETQ. V was shortened by 2 bases and J by 1 base, with 9 bases between the two germline ends. The CDR3 is made up of 14 amino acids. The CDR3 reads CASSLSGANTEAFF. DNA of the CDR3: TGCGCCAGCAGCTTAAGTGGGGCGAACACTGAAGCTTTCTTT.

The J gene is TRBJ2-1, the V gene TRBV28; D might be TRBD2 (6 bases). Trimming shortened V by 6 bases and J by 7 bases, and 13 bases separated the two germline ends. The germline gives CDR1 MDHEN, CDR2 SYDVKM. This CDR3 spans 13 amino acids. The CDR3, as DNA: TGTGCCAGCAGGGGGGGTGGGCCTAATGAGCAGTTCTTC. Its translation is CASRGGGPNEQFF.

V and J are TRBV9 and TRBJ2-1, with 15 bases that match TRBD2. This CDR3 region has 17 residues. The V gene end was trimmed by 2 bases and the J gene end by 8 bases; junction bases not matched to a gene: 8. CDR1 and CDR2 from the germline V gene are SGDLS and YYNGEE. The CDR3 bases are TGTGCCAGCAGCGTCTCCCCCGGACTAGCGGGAGGGGATGAGCAGTTCTTC. It is translated as CASSVSPGLAGGDEQFF.

This clone was recorded once. The CDR3 is CASSRSQGGYGYTF. CDR3 nucleotides: TGTGCCAGCAGCCGAAGTCAGGGGGGCTATGGCTACACCTTC. The chain combines TRBV3-1 (or the pseudogene TRBV3-2) with TRBJ1-2, with 7 bases aligning to TRBD1. CDR3 length equals 14 residues. The V gene's germline CDR1 is LGHDT and CDR2 YNNKEL (reference sequence). V shed 4 bases and J 4 bases; nucleotides not matched to a gene: 6.

This chain joins TRBV5-1 and TRBJ2-7, with 9 positions matching TRBD1. Germline V gene sequence: CDR1 SGHRS, CDR2 YFSETQ. V lost 4 bases to trimming and J lost 5 bases; unmatched junction nucleotides: 13. This CDR3 spans 16 amino acids. The CDR3 nucleotides are TGCGCCAGCAGCCCGGGGGTTCGGGACAGGGACCACGAGCAGTACTTC. This translates into CASSPGVRDRDHEQYF.

This chain links TRBV28 with TRBJ1-2; perhaps TRBD1 as D (6 bases). The germline V gene has CDR1 MDHEN and CDR2 SYDVKM. Trimming shortened V by 5 bases and J by 5 bases, and 9 bases separated the two germline ends. The CDR3 is 12 amino acids. Here the CDR3 DNA reads TGTGCCAGCAGTCCGAGGGGGTATGGCTACACCTTC. Translating gives CASSPRGYGYTF.

V usage is TRBV6-2 or TRBV6-3 and J usage is TRBJ1-5; TRBD1 aligns across 9 bases. With V trimmed by 6 bases and J by 2 bases, 8 bases remained unmatched. This CDR3 has 16 amino acids. Germline V gene sequence: CDR1 MNHEY, CDR2 SVGEGT. The CDR3 loop is CASSPGQGHGNQPQHF. For the CDR3, the DNA is TGTGCCAGCAGCCCGGGACAGGGTCACGGCAATCAGCCCCAGCATTTT.

Only a few counts were recorded for this clone. The J gene is TRBJ2-1, the V gene TRBV7-6; TRBD2 aligns across 9 bases. CDR3 length: 18 residues. Germline V lookup: CDR1 SGHVS, CDR2 FNYEAQ. V lost 3 bases, J lost 2 bases, and 11 bases stayed unmatched. The DNA for the CDR3 is TGTGCCAGCAGCTTCCGCGCGGGCGGGAGGGGGGCCTACAATGAGCAGTTCTTC. This sequence encodes CASSFRAGGRGAYNEQFF.

CDR3 protein: CASSSGQAYGYTF. DNA of the CDR3: TGTGCCAGCAGCTCGGGACAGGCCTATGGCTACACCTTC. The gene calls are TRBV5-4 and TRBJ1-2, with TRBD1 identical over 8 bases. Germline loops: CDR1 SGHNT, CDR2 YYREEE (reference sequence). V lost 3 bases, J lost 4 bases, and 2 bases stayed unmatched. The CDR3 consists of 13 residues.

The CDR3 nucleotides are TGTGCCAGTAGGGGGACAGGGGAGGAGACCCAGTACTTC. Amino acids: CASRGTGEETQYF. The rearrangement uses TRBV19 and TRBJ2-5, with 10 bases that match TRBD1. In germline, CDR1 is LNHDA, CDR2 SQIVND (reference sequence). This CDR3 spans 13 amino acids. V lost 6 bases, J lost 5 bases, and 3 bases stayed unmatched.

The gene calls are TRBV28 and TRBJ1-5; the match to TRBD1 covers 7 bases. Germline V CDR1 and CDR2: MDHEN, SYDVKM. The CDR3 length is 15 residues. Trimming took 6 bases from V and 2 from J; bases not matched to a gene: 7. CDR3 DNA: TGTGCCAGCAGGTACAGGGGCAGCGGCAATCAGCCCCAGCATTTT. Translating gives CASRYRGSGNQPQHF.